This TCR beta chain was recorded in a study of control samples from healthy donors and cancer patients. TCRdb keeps only in-frame clones here, not all; method: immunoSEQ multiplex PCR. The table lists around 100,000 clones, around 88% of them singletons, with about 18% in the top ten. This clone was seen just once. CDR1 and CDR2 (germline): MNHEY, SVGAGI. The germline V and J ends were trimmed by 5 bases and 0 bases, with 4 bases remaining between them. CDR3 length: 12 amino acids. The chain joins TRBV6-5 to TRBJ1-1; D ambiguous. This receptor was obtained from a man aged 55-75 years with lung cancer. Specimen: PBMCs. Here the CDR3 reads CASSKLNTEAFF. CDR3 coding DNA: TGTGCCAGCAGTAAACTGAACACTGAAGCTTTCTTT.